A single count supports the clone carrying this T cell receptor beta chain. Germline CDR1 and CDR2: LGHDT and YNNKEL (reference sequence). V was pared by 5 bases and J by 3 bases, with 2 bases of the junction left unmatched. CDR3 size: 14 residues. The sample comes from a study of blood T cell repertoires in COVID-19. The overall study: COVID-19 samples from acute and convalescent phases originated in the United States, Italy and Spain. PBMCs, B-cell-depleted T cells, or T cells were the source of the cDNA or gDNA that made up the material.

Method: immunoSEQ multiplex PCR; TCRdb's copy keeps in-frame clones and lacks some. Of about 170,000 clones in the sample, roughly 84% were seen once. Individuals aged about 18 to 89 years were recruited from approximately 24 US areas. The clonotype comes from a man in his fifties who had recovered from COVID-19. The chain recombines TRBV3-1 (or the pseudogene TRBV3-2) with TRBJ1-3, with TRBD1 matching 9 bases. Sequencing was carried out using PBMCs or T cells enriched from blood (not recorded which). This chain's CDR3 is CASSNRGHGNTIYF. The CDR3 DNA follows: TGTGCCAGCAGCAACAGGGGGCATGGAAACACCATATATTTT.